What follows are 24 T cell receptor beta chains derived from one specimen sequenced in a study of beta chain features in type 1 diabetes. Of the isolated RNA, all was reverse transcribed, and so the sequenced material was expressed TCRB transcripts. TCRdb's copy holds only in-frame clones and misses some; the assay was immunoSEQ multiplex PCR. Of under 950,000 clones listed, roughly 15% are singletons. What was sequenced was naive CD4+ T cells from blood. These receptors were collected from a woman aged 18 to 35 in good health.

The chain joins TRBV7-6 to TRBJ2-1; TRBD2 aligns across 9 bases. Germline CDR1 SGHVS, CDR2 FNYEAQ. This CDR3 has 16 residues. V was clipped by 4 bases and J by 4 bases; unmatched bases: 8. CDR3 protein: CASSSRLAALYNEQFF. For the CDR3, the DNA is TGTGCCAGCAGCTCCAGACTAGCGGCTCTATACAATGAGCAGTTCTTC.

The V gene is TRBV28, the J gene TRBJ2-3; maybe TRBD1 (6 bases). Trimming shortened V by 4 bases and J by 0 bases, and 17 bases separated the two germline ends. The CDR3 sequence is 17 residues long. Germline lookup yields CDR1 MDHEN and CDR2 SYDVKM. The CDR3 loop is CASSSPRTARSTDTQYF. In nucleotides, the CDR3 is TGTGCCAGCAGTTCCCCCAGGACAGCTAGGAGCACAGATACGCAGTATTTT.

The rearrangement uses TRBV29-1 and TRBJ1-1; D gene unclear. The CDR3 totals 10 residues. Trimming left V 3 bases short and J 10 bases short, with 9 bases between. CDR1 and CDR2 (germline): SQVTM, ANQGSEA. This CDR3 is CSVDGNRAFF. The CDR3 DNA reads TGCAGCGTTGATGGGAACAGAGCTTTCTTT.

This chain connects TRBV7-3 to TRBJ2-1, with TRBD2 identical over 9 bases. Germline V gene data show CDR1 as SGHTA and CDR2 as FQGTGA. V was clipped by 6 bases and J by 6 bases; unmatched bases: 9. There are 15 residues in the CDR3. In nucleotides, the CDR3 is TGTGCCAGCAGTCGGGCGGGAGGGGAAATCAATGAGCAGTTCTTC. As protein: CASSRAGGEINEQFF. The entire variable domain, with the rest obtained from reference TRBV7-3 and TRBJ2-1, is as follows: GAGVSQTPSNKVTEKGKYVELRCDPISGHTALYWYRQSLGQGPEFLIYFQGTGAADDSGLPNDRFFAVRPEGSVSTLKIQRTERGDSAVYLCASSRAGGEINEQFFGPGTRLTVL.

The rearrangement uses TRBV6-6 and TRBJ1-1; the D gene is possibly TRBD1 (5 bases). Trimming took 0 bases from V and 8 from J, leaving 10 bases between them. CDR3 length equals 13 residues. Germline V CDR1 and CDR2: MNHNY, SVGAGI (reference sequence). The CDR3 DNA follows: TGTGCCAGCAGTTACTCGGGGGAGCTCGAAGCTTTCTTT. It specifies CASSYSGELEAFF.

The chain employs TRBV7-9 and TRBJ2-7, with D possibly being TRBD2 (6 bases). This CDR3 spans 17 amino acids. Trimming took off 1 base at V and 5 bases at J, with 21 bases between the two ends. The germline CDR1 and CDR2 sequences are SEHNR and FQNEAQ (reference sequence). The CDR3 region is CASSLDPLGTRLNEQYF. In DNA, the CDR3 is TGTGCCAGCAGCTTAGATCCCTTAGGGACTCGCCTTAACGAGCAGTACTTC. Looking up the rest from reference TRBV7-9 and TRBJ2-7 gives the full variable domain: DTGVSQNPRHKITKRGQNVTFRCDPISEHNRLYWYRQTLGQGPEFLTYFQNEAQLEKSRLLSDRFSAERPKGSFSTLEIQRTEQGDSAMYLCASSLDPLGTRLNEQYFGPGTRLTVT.

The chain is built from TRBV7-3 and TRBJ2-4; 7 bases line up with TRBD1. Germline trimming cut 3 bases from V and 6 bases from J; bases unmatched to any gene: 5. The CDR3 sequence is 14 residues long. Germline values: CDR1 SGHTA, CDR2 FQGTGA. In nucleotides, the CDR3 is TGTGCCAGCAGCTTCCAGACAGGGATAAACATTCAGTACTTC. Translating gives CASSFQTGINIQYF. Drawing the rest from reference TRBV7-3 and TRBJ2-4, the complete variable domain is GAGVSQTPSNKVTEKGKYVELRCDPISGHTALYWYRQSLGQGPEFLIYFQGTGAADDSGLPNDRFFAVRPEGSVSTLKIQRTERGDSAVYLCASSFQTGINIQYFGAGTRLSVL.

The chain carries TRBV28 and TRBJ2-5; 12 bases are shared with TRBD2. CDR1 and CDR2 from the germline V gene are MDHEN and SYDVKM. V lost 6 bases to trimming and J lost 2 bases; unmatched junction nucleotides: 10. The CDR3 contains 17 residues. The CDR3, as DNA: TGTGCCAGCAGCAATCGAAAAGGACTAGCGGGGCAAGAGACCCAGTACTTC. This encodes CASSNRKGLAGQETQYF.

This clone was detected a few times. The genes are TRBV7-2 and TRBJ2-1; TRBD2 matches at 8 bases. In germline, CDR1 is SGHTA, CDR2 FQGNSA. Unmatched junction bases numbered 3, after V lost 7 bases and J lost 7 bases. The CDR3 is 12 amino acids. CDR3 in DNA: TGTGCCAGCAAGAGCGGGAGTAATGAGCAGTTCTTC. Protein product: CASKSGSNEQFF.

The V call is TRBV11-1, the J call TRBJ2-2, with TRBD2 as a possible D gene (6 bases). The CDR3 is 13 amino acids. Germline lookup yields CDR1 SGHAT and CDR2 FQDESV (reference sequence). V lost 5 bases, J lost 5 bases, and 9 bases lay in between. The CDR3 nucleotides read TGTGCCAGCAGCCATCGGGGGACCGGGGAGCTGTTTTTT. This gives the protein CASSHRGTGELFF.

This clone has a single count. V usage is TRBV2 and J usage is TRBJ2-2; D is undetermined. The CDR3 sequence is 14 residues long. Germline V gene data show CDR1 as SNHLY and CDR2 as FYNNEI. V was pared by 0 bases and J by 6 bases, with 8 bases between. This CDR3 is CASSEARLSGELFF. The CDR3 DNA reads TGTGCCAGCAGTGAAGCCCGGTTGTCCGGGGAGCTGTTTTTT.

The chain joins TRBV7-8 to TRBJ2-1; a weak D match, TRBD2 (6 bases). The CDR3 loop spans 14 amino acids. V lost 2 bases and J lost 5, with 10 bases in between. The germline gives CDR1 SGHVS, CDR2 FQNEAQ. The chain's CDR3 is CASSLQRANNEQFF. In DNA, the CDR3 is TGTGCCAGCAGCTTACAGCGGGCCAACAATGAGCAGTTCTTC.

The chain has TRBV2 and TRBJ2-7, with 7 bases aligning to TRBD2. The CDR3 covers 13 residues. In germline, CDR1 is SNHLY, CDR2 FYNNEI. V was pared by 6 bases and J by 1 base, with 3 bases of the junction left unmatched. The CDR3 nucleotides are TGTGCCAGCAGAGGGACTATTTCCTACGAGCAGTACTTC. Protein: CASRGTISYEQYF.

The CDR3 DNA reads TGTGCCATCTCTACAGGGAGGGCCGATCAGCCCCAGCATTTT. Amino acid sequence: CAISTGRADQPQHF. The chain is built from TRBV10-3 and TRBJ1-5; D is perhaps TRBD1 (6 bases). This CDR3 is built from 14 residues. The germline V gene encodes CDR1 ENHRY and CDR2 SYGVKD. V was cut by 8 bases and J by 5 bases, with 16 bases left in between.

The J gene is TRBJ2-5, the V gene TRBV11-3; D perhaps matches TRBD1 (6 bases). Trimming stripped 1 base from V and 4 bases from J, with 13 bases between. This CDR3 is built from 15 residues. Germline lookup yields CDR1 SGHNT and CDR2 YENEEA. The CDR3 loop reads CASSLGQGFGETQYF. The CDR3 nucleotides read TGTGCCAGCAGCTTAGGGCAGGGGTTCGGAGAGACCCAGTACTTC.

CDR3 DNA: TGTGCCAGCAGCCAACCCGGACGAGGGATTGAAGCTTTCTTT. It is translated as CASSQPGRGIEAFF. J is TRBJ1-1 and V is TRBV4-2; unclear D gene. The CDR3 sequence is 14 residues long. CDR1 LGHNA and CDR2 YNFKEQ come from the germline V gene. Trimming removed 2 bases at V and 7 bases at J, with 14 bases between.

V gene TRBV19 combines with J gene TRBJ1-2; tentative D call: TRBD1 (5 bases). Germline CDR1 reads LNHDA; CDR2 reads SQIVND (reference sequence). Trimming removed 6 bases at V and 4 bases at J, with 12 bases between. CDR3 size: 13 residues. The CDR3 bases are TGTGCCAGTAGCAGAGGGACCACCTATGGCTACACCTTC. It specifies CASSRGTTYGYTF.

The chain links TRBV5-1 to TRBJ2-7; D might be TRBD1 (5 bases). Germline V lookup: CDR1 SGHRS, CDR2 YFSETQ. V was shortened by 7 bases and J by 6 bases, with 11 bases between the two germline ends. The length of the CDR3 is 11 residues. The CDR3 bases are TGCGCCAGCGGGTTGGGGCGCGAGCAGTACTTC. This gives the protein CASGLGREQYF.

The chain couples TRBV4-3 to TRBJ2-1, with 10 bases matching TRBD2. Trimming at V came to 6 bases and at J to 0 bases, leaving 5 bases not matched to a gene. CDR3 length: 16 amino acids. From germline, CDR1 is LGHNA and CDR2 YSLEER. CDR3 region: CASSWSSGSSYNEQFF. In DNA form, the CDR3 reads TGCGCCAGCAGTTGGTCTAGCGGGAGCTCCTACAATGAGCAGTTCTTC.

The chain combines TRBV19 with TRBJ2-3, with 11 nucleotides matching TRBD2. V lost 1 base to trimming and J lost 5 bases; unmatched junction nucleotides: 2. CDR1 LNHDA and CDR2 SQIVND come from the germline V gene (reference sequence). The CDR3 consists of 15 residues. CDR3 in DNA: TGTGCCAGTAGTATAGGAGGACTAGCGGGAGATACGCAGTATTTT. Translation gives CASSIGGLAGDTQYF. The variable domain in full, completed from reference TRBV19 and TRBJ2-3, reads DGGITQSPKYLFRKEGQNVTLSCEQNLNHDAMYWYRQDPGQGLRLIYYSQIVNDFQKGDIAEGYSVSREKKESFPLTVTSAQKNPTAFYLCASSIGGLAGDTQYFGPGTRLTVL.

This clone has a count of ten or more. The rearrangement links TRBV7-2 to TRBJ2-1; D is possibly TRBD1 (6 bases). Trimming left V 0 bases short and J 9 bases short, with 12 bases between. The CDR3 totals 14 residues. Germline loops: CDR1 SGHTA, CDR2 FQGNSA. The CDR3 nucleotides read TGTGCCAGCAGCTTAGCCACAGGGAGCTTTGAGCAGTTCTTC. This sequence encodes CASSLATGSFEQFF.

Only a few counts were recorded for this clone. The CDR3 DNA is TGTGCCAGCAGTTTACCGGCGATGGGGCATGAAGCTTTCTTT. The encoded protein is CASSLPAMGHEAFF. The rearrangement uses TRBV28 and TRBJ1-1; D is possibly TRBD1 (5 bases). V lost 2 bases, J lost 7 bases, and 14 bases lay in between. Per germline, CDR1 MDHEN and CDR2 SYDVKM. The CDR3 contains 14 residues.

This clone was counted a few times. The CDR3 is CSYSQANTEAFF. The CDR3 coding sequence is TGCAGCTACTCTCAGGCGAACACTGAAGCTTTCTTT. The rearrangement uses TRBV29-1 and TRBJ1-1; D unclear. This CDR3 has 12 residues. V lost 8 bases and J lost 1, with 11 bases in between. In germline, CDR1 is SQVTM, CDR2 ANQGSEA. Based on the CDR3 plus reference TRBV29-1 and TRBJ1-1, the full variable domain is SAVISQKPSRDICQRGTSLTIQCQVDSQVTMMFWYRQQPGQSLTLIATANQGSEATYESGFVIDKFPISRPNLTFSTLTVSNMSPEDSSIYLCSYSQANTEAFFGQGTRLTVV.

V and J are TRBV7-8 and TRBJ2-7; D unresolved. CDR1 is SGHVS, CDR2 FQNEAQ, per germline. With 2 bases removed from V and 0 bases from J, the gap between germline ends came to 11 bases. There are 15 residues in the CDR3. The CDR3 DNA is TGTGCCAGCAGCTTACTATCAGTTAGCTCCTACGAGCAGTACTTC. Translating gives CASSLLSVSSYEQYF.